This T cell receptor (beta chain) was recorded in a study of response to subunit inactivated influenza vaccine. TCRdb called the RT-PCR reads again in MiXCR, with one record for every CDR3 protein. The sample carries around 530,000 distinct CDR3 sequences, roughly 10% recorded once. With V trimmed by 5 bases and J by 1 base, 5 bases remained unmatched. The CDR3 has 17 amino acids. The germline V gene has CDR1 SGHTA and CDR2 FQGNSA. The table lists this clonotype with a few counts. V is TRBV7-2 and J is TRBJ2-3; 14 positions agree with TRBD2. This TCR was sampled from a man in his fifties who received an inactivated influenza vaccine. The sequences come from PBMCs from blood, collected on the day of vaccination. The CDR3 nucleotides are TGTGCCAGCAGCCCAGCGGGACTAGCGGGGGGCACAGATACGCAGTATTTT. Amino acids: CASSPAGLAGGTDTQYF.